The T cell receptor beta chain described here comes from a study of blood T cell repertoires in COVID-19. Study in general: Samples came from the United States, Italy and Spain, spanning acute and convalescent COVID-19. The analysed material was cDNA or gDNA that came from T cells, B-cell-depleted T cells, or PBMCs.

The CDR3 has 16 residues. Germline values: CDR1 SGDLS, CDR2 YYNGEE. Deletions cut 1 base from V and 0 bases from J, with 13 bases between. As originally analysed: Estimation of nucleated cell counts relied on the amplification of reference gene primers. Clones were sequenced by immunoSEQ multiplex PCR, and TCRdb holds only the in-frame ones, with some missing. V and J calls plus clone size are reproduced from that table; the DNA served to infer D and trimming. The table lists fewer than 300,000 clones, more than 65% of them singletons, with roughly 3.1% in the top ten. This TCR derives from a woman aged 18-30 years with acute or convalescent COVID-19. The sequenced sample consisted of peripheral blood. The chain employs TRBV9 and TRBJ1-1; the D is unclear. In nucleotides, the CDR3 is TGTGCCAGCAGCGTAACGGCAGCGAAGATGAACACTGAAGCTTTCTTT. Translation gives CASSVTAAKMNTEAFF. Combining the CDR3 with reference TRBV9 and TRBJ1-1 gives the whole variable domain DSGVTQTPKHLITATGQRVTLRCSPRSGDLSVYWYQQSLDQGLQFLIQYYNGEERAKGNILERFSAQQFPDLHSELNLSSLELGDSALYFCASSVTAAKMNTEAFFGQGTRLTVV.